The rows below give T cell receptor beta chains drawn from one sample of a study of blood T cells in healthy people across ages. TCRdb itself ran the 5' RACE reads through MiXCR, one entry per CDR3 protein. The data contain some 1,800,000 distinct CDR3 sequences, roughly two fifths of them singletons. The specimen sequenced was blood. These receptors were collected from a human donor in good health. The CDR3 runs from the conserved cysteine through the conserved F or W. A D gene is named only where the DNA matches it firmly. Not every row has a clone size; where given, it reads once, few, many or a size class.

d_gene | j_gene | v_gene | abundance | CDR3aa
TRBD2 | TRBJ2-3 | TRBV7-2 | - | CASSLMSGGGADTQYF
TRBD1 | - | TRBV20-1 | - | CSARDRGQKETQYF
TRBD1 | TRBJ1-4 | TRBV7-2 | - | CASSLAGQGDLGQNEKLFF
- | TRBJ1-1 | TRBV7-2 | - | CASSPGWEGNTEAFF
- | TRBJ2-1 | TRBV7-2 | many | CASSRSRSYNEQFF
- | TRBJ1-1 | TRBV28 | - | CASSYHRVGYTEAFF
- | TRBJ2-6 | TRBV6-4 | few | CASSDSPAPSGANVLTF
- | TRBJ2-1 | TRBV7-9 | few | CASSLSFGRDRYNEQFF
- | TRBJ2-1 | TRBV7-3 | - | CASSPRDDNEQFF
- | TRBJ2-6 | TRBV7-9 | - | CASSFLRSGANVMTF
- | TRBJ1-1 | TRBV18 | few | CASLRQVLVRNTEAFF
- | TRBJ2-1 | TRBV7-9 | - | CASSSGPNEQIF
TRBD1 | TRBJ1-2 | TRBV20-1 | few | CSVFTLATGYGYTF
- | TRBJ1-5 | TRBV6-2/TRBV6-3 | - | CTSSPPVPLPQHF
TRBD1 | TRBJ2-7 | TRBV6-2/TRBV6-3 | few | CASSYIDREFDEQYF
TRBD1 | TRBJ2-6 | TRBV12-3/TRBV12-4 | - | CASRGTGGSGANVLTF
- | - | TRBV20-1 | - | CSATGQAEETQYF
- | TRBJ2-1 | TRBV29-1 | many | CSVTYNEQFF
- | TRBJ2-1 | TRBV20-1 | - | CSARDQRGVGREQFF
TRBD1 | TRBJ2-7 | TRBV7-6 | - | CASSLYPGGDEQYF
TRBD1 | TRBJ1-2 | TRBV4-1 | few | CASSQATGTAYGYTF
- | TRBJ2-7 | TRBV10-3 | few | CAISRQGSPDSYEQYF
- | TRBJ2-3 | TRBV11-1 | - | CASSLGPGRIDTQYF
- | TRBJ1-1 | TRBV7-9 | once | CASGNTGTYMNTEAFF
- | TRBJ2-7 | TRBV7-2 | - | CASSLDRVGTYEQYF
TRBD2 | TRBJ2-5 | TRBV27 | - | CASSHASGGVLGTQYF
- | TRBJ2-7 | TRBV10-3 | - | CAIRGLGYEQYF
TRBD1 | TRBJ2-1 | TRBV9 | - | CASSVGVGGRNEQFF
- | TRBJ1-1 | TRBV7-9 | - | CASSPPGSSEAFF
TRBD2 | - | TRBV20-1 | - | CSAFSTSGTFSYEQYF
TRBD1 | TRBJ1-5 | TRBV28 | - | CASTPGQISAGYVQPQHF
- | TRBJ1-1 | TRBV7-3 | - | CASSPSGLLNTEAFF
TRBD2 | TRBJ2-1 | TRBV4-3 | - | CASSHFSGGADEQFF
- | TRBJ1-6 | TRBV5-1 | few | CASSKYLFNSDSPLHF
TRBD2 | TRBJ2-1 | TRBV11-3 | - | CASSSSGGGTHEQFF
TRBD1 | - | TRBV29-1 | - | CSVEGDRGGEETQYF
TRBD1 | TRBJ1-2 | TRBV6-2/TRBV6-3 | - | CASRTGGSNYGYTF
- | TRBJ2-3 | TRBV7-9 | many | CASSLDNRAQYF
TRBD1 | TRBJ2-1 | TRBV7-2 | - | CASSRRDSWNNEQFF
- | TRBJ1-1 | TRBV28 | - | CASSYETANTEAFF
- | TRBJ2-7 | TRBV7-6 | few | CAGSAGQWSYEQYF
- | TRBJ2-1 | TRBV27 | few | CASSLSRRNEQFF
- | TRBJ2-1 | TRBV7-7 | - | CASSLELGTDEQFF
TRBD1 | TRBJ2-1 | TRBV20-1 | few | CSARGPGTGVNEQFF
- | TRBJ2-3 | TRBV30 | - | CAWNLGPDTQYF
TRBD1 | TRBJ2-2 | TRBV5-1 | - | CASTQGTGDTGELFF
- | TRBJ2-1 | TRBV20-1 | - | CSAQGHNEQFF
TRBD2 | TRBJ2-1 | TRBV5-1 | many | CASSEGLASYNEQFF
- | TRBJ1-1 | TRBV5-1 | - | CASIPDSYTEAFF
- | TRBJ2-1 | TRBV3-1 | - | CASSLRLLTATSHEQFF
TRBD1 | TRBJ2-7 | TRBV29-1 | many | CSVEQPGQGRYEQYF
- | TRBJ1-5 | TRBV15 | - | CATSRGVSNQPQHF
- | TRBJ1-4 | TRBV9 | - | CASSAQPGSNEKLFF
- | TRBJ1-1 | TRBV7-2 | - | CASRPKSGDMNTEAFF
TRBD1 | TRBJ2-5 | TRBV2 | - | CASSDRGQGEETQYF
- | TRBJ2-1 | TRBV7-8 | once | CVSTLGGSYNEQFF
- | TRBJ2-7 | TRBV6-5 | few | CASSSSYPLTYEQYF